These T cell receptor beta chains were read from a single sample in a study of blood T cell repertoires in COVID-19. Produced via immunoSEQ multiplex PCR; TCRdb's table is partial and in-frame only. Of about 330,000 clones listed, roughly 90% are singletons. The sample taken for sequencing was PBMCs or T cells enriched from blood (not recorded which). These receptors were taken from a woman in her 30s who had recovered from COVID-19. Both conserved end residues are part of each CDR3. The order of the fields is clone size, CDR3 length, V gene, D gene, J gene, CDR3 protein, CDR3 DNA. The D gene is left open where the match is weak. Only part of the rows carry a size: once, few, many, or a class if the clone is expanded.

once,14,TRBV9,TRBD2,TRBJ2-7,CASSVLAVTYEQYF,TGTGCCAGCAGCGTTCTAGCGGTTACCTACGAGCAGTACTTC
NA,14,TRBV7-8,NA,TRBJ1-5,CASSPYAGNQPQHF,TGTGCCAGCAGCCCCTATGCGGGCAATCAGCCCCAGCATTTT
NA,16,TRBV2,NA,TRBJ2-1,CASSVNKASSYNEQFF,TGTGCCAGCAGTGTGAATAAAGCGAGCTCCTACAATGAGCAGTTCTTC
NA,16,TRBV5-1,NA,TRBJ2-5,CASSLVGRGLGETQYF,TGCGCCAGCAGCCTGGTAGGCCGGGGTCTCGGAGAGACCCAGTACTTC
once,17,TRBV19,NA,TRBJ1-2,CASSPFYGTGKEYGYTF,TGTGCCAGTAGTCCGTTTTATGGTACAGGGAAGGAATATGGCTACACCTTC
NA,11,TRBV20-1,NA,TRBJ1-5,CSASGGQPQHF,TGCAGTGCTTCGGGGGGTCAGCCCCAGCATTTT
NA,18,TRBV21-1,NA,TRBJ2-6,CASSGTGTDLSGANVLTF,TGTGCCAGCAGCGGAACCGGGACAGACCTCTCTGGGGCCAACGTCCTGACTTTC
NA,14,TRBV6-4,TRBD1,TRBJ2-2,CASSPGQGTGELFF,TGTGCCAGCAGTCCTGGACAGGGAACCGGGGAGCTGTTTTTT
NA,11,TRBV7-8,NA,TRBJ2-3,CASSPADTQYF,TGTGCCAGCAGCCCCGCAGATACGCAGTATTTT
NA,13,TRBV11-2,NA,TRBJ2-2,CASSRRGTGELFF,TGTGCCAGCAGCCGACGGGGAACCGGGGAGCTGTTTTTT
NA,13,TRBV7-9,NA,TRBJ1-2,CASSLSGGDGYTF,TGTGCCAGCAGCTTATCGGGAGGGGATGGCTACACCTTC
NA,13,TRBV12-3/TRBV12-4,NA,TRBJ1-2,CASSTTGVYGYTF,TGTGCCAGCAGTACCACAGGAGTCTATGGCTACACCTTC
NA,15,TRBV24-1,NA,TRBJ2-7,CATSDSGVSSYEQYF,TGTGCCACCAGTGATTCGGGTGTGAGCTCCTACGAGCAGTACTTC
NA,18,TRBV21-1,NA,TRBJ2-3,CASSKGTRREGGTDTQYF,TGTGCCAGCAGCAAAGGGACTAGGCGGGAGGGAGGGACAGATACGCAGTATTTT
NA,15,TRBV7-2,TRBD1,TRBJ1-2,CASSTWTGGLYGYTF,TGTGCCAGCAGCACATGGACAGGGGGCCTCTATGGCTACACCTTC
NA,14,TRBV19,NA,TRBJ2-3,CASATGPSHDTQYF,TGCGCCAGTGCGACAGGCCCGAGCCACGATACGCAGTATTTT
NA,14,TRBV7-2,NA,TRBJ1-1,CASSRRRGDTEAFF,TGTGCCAGCAGCCGTCGACGGGGGGACACTGAAGCTTTCTTT
NA,14,TRBV11-1,TRBD1,TRBJ2-7,CASRSRAGGVEQYF,TGTGCCAGCAGATCCCGGGCAGGGGGCGTGGAGCAGTACTTC
NA,17,TRBV28,NA,TRBJ1-5,CASRPSTVSIQRKPQHF,TGTGCCAGCAGACCTTCGACAGTTTCGATCCAGAGAAAGCCCCAGCATTTT
NA,14,TRBV28,TRBD2,TRBJ2-2,CASSLSGGALGLFF,TGTGCCAGCAGCCTTAGCGGGGGAGCCCTGGGGCTGTTTTTT
NA,13,TRBV29-1,NA,TRBJ1-5,CSAVAGSGQPQHF,TGCAGTGCCGTGGCGGGGAGTGGTCAGCCCCAGCATTTT
NA,14,TRBV5-1,TRBD1,TRBJ1-2,CASSSGQPNGGYTF,TGCGCCAGCAGCTCGGGACAGCCGAATGGCGGCTACACCTTC